This T cell receptor beta chain was obtained from a study of cytomegalovirus exposure and HLA in healthy donors. 60 Vbeta and 13 Jbeta primers were used in PCR. Some clones are missing from TCRdb's copy, which holds only in-frame ones; the method was immunoSEQ multiplex PCR. In the table there are 250,000 or so clones, 80% to 95% of which are singletons. Study-wide results and caveats: The presence/absence work took it that sequencing depth was about the same across donors. Data from an earlier analysis indicated that most TCR beta V segments were productive either about 90% or about 30% of the time. Later analysis identified a missense DCLRE1C variant that was linked to TCR beta V- and J-gene trimming. Some V segments (TRBV6-2 and TRBV6-3 among them) were excluded as indistinguishable.

Worth noting for this clone: Its antigen is unknown.

CDR1 is LGHNA, CDR2 YNFKEQ, per germline. The CDR3 is 15 residues long. The V gene end was trimmed by 0 bases and the J gene end by 5 bases; junction bases not matched to a gene: 3. The gene calls are TRBV4-2 and TRBJ2-1, with 8 bases aligning to TRBD2. This TCR was recovered from a girl aged 2 to 10 in good health and CMV-seronegative. Material for sequencing was PBMCs. The DNA of the CDR3 is TGTGCCAGCAGCCAAGATTTAGCGGGAAACAATGAGCAGTTCTTC. It translates to CASSQDLAGNNEQFF.